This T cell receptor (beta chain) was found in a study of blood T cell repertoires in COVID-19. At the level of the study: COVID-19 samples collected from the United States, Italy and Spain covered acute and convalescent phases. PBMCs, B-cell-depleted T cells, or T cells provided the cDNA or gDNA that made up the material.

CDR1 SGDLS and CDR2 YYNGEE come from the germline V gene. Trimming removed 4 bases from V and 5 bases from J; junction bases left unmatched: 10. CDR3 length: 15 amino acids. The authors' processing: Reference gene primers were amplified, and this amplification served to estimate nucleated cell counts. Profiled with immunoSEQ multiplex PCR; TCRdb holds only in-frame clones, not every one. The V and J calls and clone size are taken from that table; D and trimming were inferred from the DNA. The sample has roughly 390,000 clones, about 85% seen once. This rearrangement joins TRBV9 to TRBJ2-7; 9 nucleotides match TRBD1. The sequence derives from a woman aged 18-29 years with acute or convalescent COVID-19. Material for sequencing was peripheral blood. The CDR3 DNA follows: TGTGCCAGCAGCAACCGAAGGGACAGGGTGGACGAGCAGTACTTC. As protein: CASSNRRDRVDEQYF. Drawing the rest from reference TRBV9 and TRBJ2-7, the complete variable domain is DSGVTQTPKHLITATGQRVTLRCSPRSGDLSVYWYQQSLDQGLQFLIQYYNGEERAKGNILERFSAQQFPDLHSELNLSSLELGDSALYFCASSNRRDRVDEQYFGPGTRLTVT.